Following are 21 T cell receptor beta chains from one sample sequenced in a study of T-cell memory formation after mild COVID-19. TCRdb processed the 5' RACE reads anew with MiXCR; each CDR3 protein has one entry. The sample contains about 600,000 distinct CDR3 sequences, approximately 21% of which appear only once. Sequencing was performed on PBMCs or a T cell subset sorted from them (not recorded which). These TCRs come from an adult woman who had mild COVID-19 (a few samples of this study predate the infection). Cell type and time point are not known.

The rearrangement joins TRBV12-3 or TRBV12-4 to TRBJ2-5, with 15 bases that match TRBD2. V shed 5 bases, J shed 6 bases, and the junction held 7 bases outside the gene matches. The CDR3 covers 16 residues. The chain's CDR3 is CASSKGLAGGGKTQYF. The CDR3 DNA is TGTGCCAGCAGTAAGGGACTAGCGGGAGGTGGGAAGACCCAGTACTTC.

This clonotype was seen a handful of times. The chain carries TRBV18 and TRBJ1-1; no firm D call. Germline CDR1 KGHSH, CDR2 LQKENI. With 4 bases removed from V and 1 base from J, the gap between germline ends came to 10 bases. The CDR3 contains 14 residues. For the CDR3, the DNA is TGTGCCAGCTCACGGCGCCGGAAGAACACTGAAGCTTTCTTT. The encoded protein is CASSRRRKNTEAFF.

This clonotype was detected only a few times. The V and J genes are TRBV9 and TRBJ1-4, with 9 bases lining up with TRBD1. The length of the CDR3 is 15 residues. The germline V gene has CDR1 SGDLS and CDR2 YYNGEE. V was pared by 1 base and J by 8 bases, with 6 bases of the junction left unmatched. The CDR3, as DNA: TGTGCCAGCAGCGTATCGGGACAGGGAGGGGAAAAACTGTTTTTT. The encoded protein is CASSVSGQGGEKLFF.

In this sample, this clonotype turned up a few times. The chain links TRBV5-6 to TRBJ2-1; 8 nucleotides match TRBD2. The CDR3 has 14 residues. Germline V gives CDR1 SGHDT, CDR2 YYEEEE. V was pared by 4 bases and J by 6 bases, with 6 bases of the junction left unmatched. CDR3 sequence reads: CASSTRGGGNEQFF. DNA for the CDR3: TGTGCCAGCAGCACTCGGGGGGGTGGCAATGAGCAGTTCTTC.

This clonotype was observed a handful of times. The chain uses TRBV7-9 and TRBJ2-1; D uncertain. This CDR3 spans 13 amino acids. Germline V gene sequence: CDR1 SEHNR, CDR2 FQNEAQ (reference sequence). V was trimmed by 2 bases and J by 4 bases, leaving 6 bases between them. In nucleotides, the CDR3 is TGTGCCAGCAGCTTATTAGCATACAATGAGCAGTTCTTC. Translated, it gives CASSLLAYNEQFF. The full variable domain, its missing parts supplied by reference TRBV7-9 and TRBJ2-1, is DTGVSQNPRHKITKRGQNVTFRCDPISEHNRLYWYRQTLGQGPEFLTYFQNEAQLEKSRLLSDRFSAERPKGSFSTLEIQRTEQGDSAMYLCASSLLAYNEQFFGPGTRLTVL.

As DNA, the CDR3 is TGTGCCTGGATCTTAAGGTTTCGGAACACCGGGGAGCTGTTTTTT. Encoded protein: CAWILRFRNTGELFF. The chain uses TRBV30 and TRBJ2-2; the D is unclear. The V gene lost 4 bases and the J gene lost 1 base, with 13 bases spanning the gap. CDR3 length: 15 amino acids. Looked up from germline, CDR1 is GTSNPN and CDR2 is SVGIG (reference sequence). Together with reference TRBV30 and TRBJ2-2, the CDR3 gives the full variable domain: SQTIHQWPATLVQPVGSPLSLECTVEGTSNPNLYWYRQAAGRGLQLLFYSVGIGQISSEVPQNLSASRPQDRQFILSSKKLLLSDSGFYLCAWILRFRNTGELFFGEGSRLTVL.

This clonotype was found a few times. At one end, the junction sequence differs from germline, possibly due to a read error. The V and J genes are TRBV7-8 and TRBJ2-1, with 8 bases fitting TRBD2. Germline CDR1 is SGHVS and CDR2 is FQNEAQ. The CDR3 runs 14 residues. The CDR3 nucleotides are TGTGCCAGCAGCTTAGGCCGGGGGGGCGGAACCGCCGCCTTC. Translated: CASSLGRGGGTAAF.

This clonotype was detected a few times. This sequence joins TRBV20-1 and TRBJ1-2; no clear D. CDR1 is DFQATT, CDR2 SNEGSKA, per germline (reference sequence). Trimming shortened V by 0 bases and J by 4 bases, and 18 bases separated the two germline ends. This CDR3 is built from 16 residues. The CDR3 sequence is CSARDIRPRGFYGYTF. In DNA, the CDR3 is TGCAGTGCTAGAGATATTAGGCCGAGAGGGTTCTATGGCTACACCTTC.

This clonotype turned up a few times. The chain couples TRBV4-1 to TRBJ1-2; possibly TRBD1 for D (6 bases). CDR1 is MGHRA, CDR2 YSYEKL, per germline. This CDR3 has 15 residues. V lost 1 base, J lost 4 bases, and 13 bases lay in between. The CDR3: CASSQVAQGTYGYTF. The CDR3 DNA follows: TGCGCCAGCAGCCAAGTGGCACAGGGTACCTATGGCTACACCTTC.

The rearrangement joins TRBV7-2 to TRBJ2-1, with 7 bases identical to TRBD1. The germline gives CDR1 SGHTA, CDR2 FQGNSA. The ends lost 6 bases at V and 10 bases at J; junction bases unmatched: 6. The CDR3 covers 12 residues. CDR3 bases: TGTGCCAGCAGAGAGGGGGCAGGGGAGCAGTTCTTC. Translated, it gives CASREGAGEQFF.

This clonotype came up once. The chain has TRBV5-5 and TRBJ2-5, with a weak D call TRBD1 (7 bases). Germline CDR1 reads SGHKS; CDR2 reads YYEKEE (reference sequence). V lost 4 bases, J lost 5 bases, and 18 bases lay in between. This CDR3 is 15 amino acids long. CDR3 nucleotides: TGTGCCAGCAGCGCGGGGACAGCAGCAGTTGAGACCCAGTACTTC. Encoded protein: CASSAGTAAVETQYF.

This clonotype has only a few counts. The chain couples TRBV19 to TRBJ1-1; 9 nucleotides align to TRBD1. The length of the CDR3 is 15 residues. Germline values: CDR1 LNHDA, CDR2 SQIVND (reference sequence). The V gene end was trimmed by 3 bases and the J gene end by 5 bases; junction bases not matched to a gene: 7. The DNA for the CDR3 is TGTGCCAGTAGTATGGGGGCGACAGGGGGAACTGAAGCTTTCTTT. It encodes CASSMGATGGTEAFF. Using reference TRBV19 and TRBJ1-1 for the parts outside the CDR3, the full variable domain is DGGITQSPKYLFRKEGQNVTLSCEQNLNHDAMYWYRQDPGQGLRLIYYSQIVNDFQKGDIAEGYSVSREKKESFPLTVTSAQKNPTAFYLCASSMGATGGTEAFFGQGTRLTVV.

This chain uses TRBV18 with TRBJ1-1; maybe TRBD1 (5 bases). V shed 7 bases and J shed 6 bases, with 12 bases lying between them. This CDR3 comprises 12 residues. Germline loops: CDR1 KGHSH, CDR2 LQKENI. The CDR3 DNA reads as TGTGCCAGCTATCTAGGGGTTGCTGAAGCTTTCTTT. Its protein is CASYLGVAEAFF.

CDR3 residues: CASSQGTSGGAYEQYF. CDR3 in DNA: TGTGCCAGCAGCCAGGGGACTAGCGGGGGGGCCTACGAGCAGTACTTC. V is TRBV3-1 and J is TRBJ2-7; 16 bases map to TRBD2. V was pared by 3 bases and J by 2 bases, with 1 base of the junction left unmatched. Per the germline V gene, CDR1 is LGHDT and CDR2 is YNNKEL (reference sequence). The CDR3 totals 16 residues.

The CDR3 nucleotides are TGTGCCAGCAGTCAGGGAACTATTAACTATGGCTACACCTTC. It specifies CASSQGTINYGYTF. This chain joins TRBV2 and TRBJ1-2; TRBD1 might be the D (5 bases). CDR3 length: 14 amino acids. The germline V gene has CDR1 SNHLY and CDR2 FYNNEI. V lost 5 bases to trimming and J lost 1 base, with 11 bases between them.

The chain couples TRBV2 to TRBJ1-3; D is perhaps TRBD1 (5 bases). The V and J ends lost 3 bases and 2 bases respectively, with 8 bases between them. Germline lookup yields CDR1 SNHLY and CDR2 FYNNEI. This CDR3 region has 14 residues. The CDR3 bases are TGTGCCAGCAGTGACCAGGGTCCTGGAAACACCATATATTTT. It is translated as CASSDQGPGNTIYF. The whole variable domain, remainder taken from reference TRBV2 and TRBJ1-3, is EPEVTQTPSHQVTQMGQEVILRCVPISNHLYFYWYRQILGQKVEFLVSFYNNEISEKSEIFDDQFSVERPDGSNFTLKIRSTKLEDSAMYFCASSDQGPGNTIYFGEGSWLTVV.

A note on this clonotype: One end of the junction is discordant with germline, which a read error may explain. The CDR3 reads CASIQPGTGAGELFF. The CDR3 DNA reads TGCGCCAGCATCCAACCTGGGACAGGGGCCGGGGAGCTGTTTTTT. The J gene is TRBJ2-2, the V gene TRBV4-1, with 10 nucleotides matching TRBD1. Germline V gene data show CDR1 as MGHRA and CDR2 as YSYEKL. This CDR3 contains 15 residues.

This clonotype was seen a handful of times. The rearrangement uses TRBV5-1 and TRBJ2-5, with D perhaps matching TRBD1 (5 bases). V was clipped by 0 bases and J by 3 bases, with 15 bases between them. CDR3 length equals 16 residues. Germline V gene sequence: CDR1 SGHRS, CDR2 YFSETQ. The DNA for the CDR3 is TGCGCCAGCAGCTTGGACGTCGTGACAGTAGAAGAGACCCAGTACTTC. Protein: CASSLDVVTVEETQYF.

This rearrangement joins TRBV6-5 to TRBJ1-2; 9 positions agree with TRBD1. CDR3 length: 16 amino acids. Germline-derived CDR1 and CDR2 are MNHEY and SVGAGI. V was clipped by 2 bases and J by 8 bases; unmatched bases: 12. In DNA form, the CDR3 reads TGTGCCAGCAGTTACGCTGCGGGACAGGGAGTGAGAGGCTACACCTTC. Its translation: CASSYAAGQGVRGYTF.

This clonotype showed up many times. The germline gene is not matched at one end of the junction; a read error may be the cause. The genes are TRBV5-1 and TRBJ1-1; D is unresolved. Germline V CDR1 and CDR2: SGHRS, YFSETQ. This CDR3 is 14 amino acids long. Here the CDR3 DNA reads TGTGCCAGCAGCTTAGACGGATTGAACACTGAAGCTTTCTTT. Protein: CASSLDGLNTEAFF.

On this clonotype: A much larger clonotype is one base distant, so this may be a read error. The gene calls are TRBV4-1 and TRBJ2-1, with a tentative D call TRBD2 (6 bases). V lost 0 bases and J lost 5, with 11 bases in between. The CDR3 sequence is 15 residues long. CDR1 and CDR2 (germline): MGHRA, YSYEKL. The CDR3 nucleotides read TGCGCCAGCAGCCAAGATGTAGGAGGGAACAATGAGCAGTTCTTC. It is translated as CASSQDVGGNNEQFF.